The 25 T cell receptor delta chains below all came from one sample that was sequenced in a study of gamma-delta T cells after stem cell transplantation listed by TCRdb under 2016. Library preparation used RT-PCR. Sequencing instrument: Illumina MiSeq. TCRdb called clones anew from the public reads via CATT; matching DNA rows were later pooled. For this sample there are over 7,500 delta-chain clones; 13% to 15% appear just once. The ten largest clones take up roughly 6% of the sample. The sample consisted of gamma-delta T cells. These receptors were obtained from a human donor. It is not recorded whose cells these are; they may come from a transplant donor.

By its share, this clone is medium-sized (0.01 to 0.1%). The CDR3 protein is CACDLTGDSPSWDTRQMFF. The DNA for the CDR3 is TGTGCCTGTGACCTTACTGGGGACTCTCCTTCCTGGGACACCCGACAGATGTTTTTC. V and J are TRDV2 and TRDJ3; the match to TRDD3 covers 7 bases. The CDR3 loop spans 19 amino acids. Trimming at V came to 3 bases and at J to 1 base, leaving 11 bases not matched to a gene. Per the germline V gene, CDR1 is GEAIGNYY and CDR2 is EKD.

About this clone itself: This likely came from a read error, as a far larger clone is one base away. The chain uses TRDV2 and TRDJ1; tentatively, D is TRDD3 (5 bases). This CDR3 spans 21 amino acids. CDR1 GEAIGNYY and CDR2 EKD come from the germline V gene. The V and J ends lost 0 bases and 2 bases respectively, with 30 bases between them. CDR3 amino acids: CACDTVGLQDHPRGRTDKLIF. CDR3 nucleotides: TGTGCCTGTGACACCGTGGGATTACAGGACCACCCTCGGGGAAGGACCGATAAACTCATCTTT.

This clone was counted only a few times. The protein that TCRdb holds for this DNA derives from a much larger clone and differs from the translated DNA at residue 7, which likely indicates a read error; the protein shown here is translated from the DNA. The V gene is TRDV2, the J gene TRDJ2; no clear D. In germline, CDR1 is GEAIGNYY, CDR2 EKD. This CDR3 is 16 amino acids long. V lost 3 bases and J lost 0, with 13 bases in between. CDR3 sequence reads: CACDHVPGTLTAQLFF. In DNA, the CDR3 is TGTGCCTGTGACCACGTACCGGGAACTTTGACAGCACAACTCTTCTTT.

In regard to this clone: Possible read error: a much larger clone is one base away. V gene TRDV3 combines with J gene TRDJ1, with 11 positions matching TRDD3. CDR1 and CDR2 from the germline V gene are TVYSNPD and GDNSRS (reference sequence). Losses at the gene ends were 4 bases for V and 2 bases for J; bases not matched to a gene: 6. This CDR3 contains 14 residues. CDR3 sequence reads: CACDNWGITDKLIF. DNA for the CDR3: TGTGCCTGTGACAACTGGGGGATAACCGATAAACTCATCTTT.

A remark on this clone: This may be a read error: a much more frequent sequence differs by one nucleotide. The CDR3 DNA reads TGTGCTCTTGGGGAACCCAGCTGGGGGATTTTGTACACCGATAAACTCATCTTT. Amino acid sequence: CALGEPSWGILYTDKLIF. The chain carries TRDV1 and TRDJ1; 9 bases agree with TRDD3. Unmatched junction bases numbered 9, after V lost 1 base and J lost 0 bases. The CDR3 sequence is 18 residues long. Germline CDR1 and CDR2: TSWWSYY and QGS.

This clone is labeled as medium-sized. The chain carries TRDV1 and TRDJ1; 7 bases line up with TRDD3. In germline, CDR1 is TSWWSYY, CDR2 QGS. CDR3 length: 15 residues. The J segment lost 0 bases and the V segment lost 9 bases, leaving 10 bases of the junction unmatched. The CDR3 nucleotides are TGTGCTCTAACACCCTCTGGGGGGGACACCGATAAACTCATCTTT. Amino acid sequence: CALTPSGGDTDKLIF.

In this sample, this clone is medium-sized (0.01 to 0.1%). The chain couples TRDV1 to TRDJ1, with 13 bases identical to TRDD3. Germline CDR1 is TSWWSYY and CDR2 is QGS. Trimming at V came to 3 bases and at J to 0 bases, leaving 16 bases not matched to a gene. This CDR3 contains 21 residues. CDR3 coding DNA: TGTGCTCTTGGGGACCTCCCCAAACTGGGGGATACGAGGGGGTACACCGATAAACTCATCTTT. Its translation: CALGDLPKLGDTRGYTDKLIF.

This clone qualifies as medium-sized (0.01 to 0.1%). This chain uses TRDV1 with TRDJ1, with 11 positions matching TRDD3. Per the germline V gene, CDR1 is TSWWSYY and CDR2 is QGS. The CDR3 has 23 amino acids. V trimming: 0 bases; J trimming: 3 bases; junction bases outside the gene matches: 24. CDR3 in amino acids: CALGELYSAFRSLGDRSSDKLIF. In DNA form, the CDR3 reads TGTGCTCTTGGGGAACTGTACAGTGCCTTCCGATCACTGGGGGATAGGAGCTCCGATAAACTCATCTTT.

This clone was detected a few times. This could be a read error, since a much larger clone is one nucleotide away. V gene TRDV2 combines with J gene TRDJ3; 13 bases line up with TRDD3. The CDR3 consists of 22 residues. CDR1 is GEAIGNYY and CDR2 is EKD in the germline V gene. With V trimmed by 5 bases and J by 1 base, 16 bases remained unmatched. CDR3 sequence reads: CACGSLLGDTHIGSWDTRQMFF. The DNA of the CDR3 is TGTGCCTGTGGCAGCTTACTGGGGGATACGCATATAGGATCCTGGGACACCCGACAGATGTTTTTC.

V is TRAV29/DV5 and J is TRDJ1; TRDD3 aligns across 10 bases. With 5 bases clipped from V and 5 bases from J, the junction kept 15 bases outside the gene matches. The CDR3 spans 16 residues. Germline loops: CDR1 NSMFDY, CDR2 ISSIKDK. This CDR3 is CAALLRTGGWVDKLIF. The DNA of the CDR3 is TGTGCAGCGCTCCTACGTACTGGGGGATGGGTGGATAAACTCATCTTT.

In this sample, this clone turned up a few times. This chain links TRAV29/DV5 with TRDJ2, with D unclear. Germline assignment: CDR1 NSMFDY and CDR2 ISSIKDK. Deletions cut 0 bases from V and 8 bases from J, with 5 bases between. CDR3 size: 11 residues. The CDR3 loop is CAASGKAQLFF. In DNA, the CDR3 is TGTGCAGCAAGCGGGAAGGCACAACTCTTCTTT.

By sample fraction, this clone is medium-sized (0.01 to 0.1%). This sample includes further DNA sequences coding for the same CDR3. CDR3 coding DNA: TGTGCCTGTGACACCGGGATTCCTAGCTCCTGGGACACCCGACAGATGTTTTTC. It specifies CACDTGIPSSWDTRQMFF. V gene TRDV2 combines with J gene TRDJ3; TRDD2 might be the D (6 bases). The CDR3 is 18 amino acids. The germline V gene encodes CDR1 GEAIGNYY and CDR2 EKD. The V end was cut by 0 bases, the J end by 0 bases, with 11 bases between.

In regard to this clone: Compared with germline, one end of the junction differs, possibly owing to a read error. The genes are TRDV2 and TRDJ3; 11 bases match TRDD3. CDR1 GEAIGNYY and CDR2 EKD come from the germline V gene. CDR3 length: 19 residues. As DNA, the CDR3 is TGTGCCTGTGATCCCGTCTGGGGGATACACTCCTGGGGCACCCGACAGATGTTTTTC. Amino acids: CACDPVWGIHSWGTRQMFF.

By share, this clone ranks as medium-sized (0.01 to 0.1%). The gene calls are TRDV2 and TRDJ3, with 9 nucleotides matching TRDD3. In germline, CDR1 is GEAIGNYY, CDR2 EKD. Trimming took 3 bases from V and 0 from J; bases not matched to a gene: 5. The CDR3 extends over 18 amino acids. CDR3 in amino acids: CACDGLWGISWDTRQMFF. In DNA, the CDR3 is TGTGCCTGTGACGGGCTCTGGGGGATCTCCTGGGACACCCGACAGATGTTTTTC.

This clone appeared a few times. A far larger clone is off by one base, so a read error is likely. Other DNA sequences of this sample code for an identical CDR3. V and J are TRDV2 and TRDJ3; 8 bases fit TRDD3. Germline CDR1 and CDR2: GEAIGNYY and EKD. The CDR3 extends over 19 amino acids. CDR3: CACDRELGILAWDTRQMFF. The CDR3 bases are TGTGCCTGTGACAGAGAATTGGGGATACTCGCCTGGGATACCCGACAGATGTTTTTC.

In DNA, the CDR3 is TGTGCTCTTGGGCTCCTTCCTACGGTCCACGGGGATTCCGCCGATAAACTCATCTTT. It translates to CALGLLPTVHGDSADKLIF. This chain connects TRDV1 to TRDJ1; TRDD2 matches 9 bases. The CDR3 loop spans 19 amino acids. V was pared by 5 bases and J by 3 bases, with 19 bases of the junction left unmatched. Germline V gene sequence: CDR1 TSWWSYY, CDR2 QGS.

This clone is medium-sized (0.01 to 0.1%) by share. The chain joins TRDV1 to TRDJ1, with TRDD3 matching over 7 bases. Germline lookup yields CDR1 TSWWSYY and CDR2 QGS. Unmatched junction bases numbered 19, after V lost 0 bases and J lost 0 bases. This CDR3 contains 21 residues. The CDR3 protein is CALGELTSWGLREGYTDKLIF. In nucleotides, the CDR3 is TGTGCTCTTGGGGAACTGACCTCCTGGGGGCTAAGGGAGGGGTACACCGATAAACTCATCTTT.

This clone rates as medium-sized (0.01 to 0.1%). The CDR3: CALGELAGTGLTDKLIF. As DNA, the CDR3 is TGTGCTCTTGGGGAACTAGCAGGTACTGGGCTCACCGATAAACTCATCTTT. The genes are TRDV1 and TRDJ1, with a weak D call TRDD3 (6 bases). Germline V gene data show CDR1 as TSWWSYY and CDR2 as QGS. CDR3 length: 17 residues. The V and J ends lost 0 bases and 1 base respectively, with 15 bases between them.

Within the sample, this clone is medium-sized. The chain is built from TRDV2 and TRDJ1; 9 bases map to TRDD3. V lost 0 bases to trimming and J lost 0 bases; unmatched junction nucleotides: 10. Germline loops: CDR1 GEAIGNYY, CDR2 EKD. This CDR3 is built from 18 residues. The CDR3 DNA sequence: TGTGCCTGTGACACCGATGAAGGGGGATACCCCTACACCGATAAACTCATCTTT. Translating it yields CACDTDEGGYPYTDKLIF.

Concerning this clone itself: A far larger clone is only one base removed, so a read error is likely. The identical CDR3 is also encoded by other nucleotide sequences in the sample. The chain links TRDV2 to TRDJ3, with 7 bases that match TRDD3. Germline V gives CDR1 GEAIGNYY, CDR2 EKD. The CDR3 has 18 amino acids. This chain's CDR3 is CACVRGGMSSWDTRQMFF. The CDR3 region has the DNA TGTGCCTGTGTTCGCGGGGGGATGAGCTCCTGGGACACCCGGCAGATGTTTTTC.

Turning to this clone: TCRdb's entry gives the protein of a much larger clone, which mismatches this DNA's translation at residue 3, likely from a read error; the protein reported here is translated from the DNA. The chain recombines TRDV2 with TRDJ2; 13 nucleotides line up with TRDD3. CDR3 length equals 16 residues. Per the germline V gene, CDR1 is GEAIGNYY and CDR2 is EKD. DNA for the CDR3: TGTGCCCGTGACACACTGGGGGATACGGGGGCAGCACAACTCTTCTTT. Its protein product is CARDTLGDTGAAQLFF.

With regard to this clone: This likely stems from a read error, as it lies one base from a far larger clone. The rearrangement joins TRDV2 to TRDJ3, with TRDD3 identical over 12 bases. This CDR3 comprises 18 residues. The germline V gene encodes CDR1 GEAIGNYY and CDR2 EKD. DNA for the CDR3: TGTGCCTGTGACACCGTACTGGGGGATACCTGGGACACCCGACGGATGTTTTTC. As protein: CACDTVLGDTWDTRRMFF.

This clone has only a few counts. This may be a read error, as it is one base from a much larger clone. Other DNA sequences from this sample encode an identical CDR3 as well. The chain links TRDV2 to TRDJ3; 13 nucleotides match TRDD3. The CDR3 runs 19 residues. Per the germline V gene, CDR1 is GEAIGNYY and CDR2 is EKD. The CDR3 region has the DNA TGTGCCTGCGACATCGTACTGGGGGATACGCCCTGGGACACCCGACAGATGTTTTTC. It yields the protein CACDIVLGDTPWDTRQMFF.

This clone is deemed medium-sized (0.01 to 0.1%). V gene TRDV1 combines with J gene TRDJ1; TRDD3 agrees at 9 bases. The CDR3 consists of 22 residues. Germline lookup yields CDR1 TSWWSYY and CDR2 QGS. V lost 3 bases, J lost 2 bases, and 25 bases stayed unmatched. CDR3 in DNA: TGTGCTCTTGGGGAGAACCACATCCTCAAGATCGGGGGATACCGTGTTACCGATAAACTCATCTTT. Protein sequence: CALGENHILKIGGYRVTDKLIF.

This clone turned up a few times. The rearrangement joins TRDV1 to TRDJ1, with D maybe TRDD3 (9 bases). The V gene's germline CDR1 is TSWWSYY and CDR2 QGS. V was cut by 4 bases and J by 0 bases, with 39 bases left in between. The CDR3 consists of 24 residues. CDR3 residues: CALGVTGPHFLLTILGDYTDKLIF. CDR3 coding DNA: TGTGCTCTTGGGGTTACGGGGCCCCACTTCCTACTAACTATACTGGGGGACTACACCGATAAACTCATCTTT.